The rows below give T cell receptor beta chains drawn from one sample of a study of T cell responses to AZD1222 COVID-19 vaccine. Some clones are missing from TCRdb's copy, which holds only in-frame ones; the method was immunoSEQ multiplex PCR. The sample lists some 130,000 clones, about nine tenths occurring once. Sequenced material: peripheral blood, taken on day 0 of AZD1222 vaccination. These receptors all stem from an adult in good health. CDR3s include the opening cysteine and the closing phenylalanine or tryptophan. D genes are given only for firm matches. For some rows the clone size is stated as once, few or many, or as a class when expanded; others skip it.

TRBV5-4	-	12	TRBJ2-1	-	TGTGCCAGCAGCTTCAGCGGAATTGAGCAGTTCTTC	CASSFSGIEQFF
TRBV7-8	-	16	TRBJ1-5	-	TGTGCCAGCAGCTTAGCATACCAAGGGCGCAATCAGCCCCAGCATTTT	CASSLAYQGRNQPQHF
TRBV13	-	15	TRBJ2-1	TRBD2	TGTGCCAGCAGCTTAGAAGGACTAGCGGGGAATGAGCAGTTCTTC	CASSLEGLAGNEQFF
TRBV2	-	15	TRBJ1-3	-	TGTGCCAGCAGACCGGGGGGCAGCTCTGGAAACACCATATATTTT	CASRPGGSSGNTIYF
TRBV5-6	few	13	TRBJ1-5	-	TGTGCCAGCAGCCGACACCTCGGGCAGCCCCAGCATTTT	CASSRHLGQPQHF
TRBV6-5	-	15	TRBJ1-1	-	TGTGCCAGCAGTTACAAGGGTACTAGGGACACTGAAGCTTTCTTT	CASSYKGTRDTEAFF
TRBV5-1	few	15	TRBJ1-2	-	TGCGCCAGCAGCTATTCCCGGACAGCGAACTATGGCTACACCTTC	CASSYSRTANYGYTF
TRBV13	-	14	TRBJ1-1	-	TGTGCCAGCAGCTTATGGCAAGTGAACACTGAAGCTTTCTTT	CASSLWQVNTEAFF
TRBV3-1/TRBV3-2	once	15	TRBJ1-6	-	TGTGCCAGCAGGTCAGGGGATCTTAATAATTCACCCCTCCACTTT	CASRSGDLNNSPLHF
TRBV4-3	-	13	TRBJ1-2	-	TGCGCCAGCAGCCAAGCGGGGGGGGATGGCTACACCTTC	CASSQAGGDGYTF
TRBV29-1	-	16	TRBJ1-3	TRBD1	TGCAGCGTTGTAGAACGGACAGGGGGCGGTGGAAACACCATATATTTT	CSVVERTGGGGNTIYF
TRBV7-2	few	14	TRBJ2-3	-	TGTGCCAGCAGCTTAGGGACCTATACAGATACGCAGTATTTT	CASSLGTYTDTQYF
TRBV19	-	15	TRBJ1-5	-	TGTGCCAGTAGTGCACTAGACAGCCCCTCGTTGTCCCAGCATTTT	CASSALDSPSLSQHF
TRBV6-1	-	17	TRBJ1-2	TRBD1	TGTGCCAGCAGTGAAGGCTTCCCGGGACAGGATGGGTATGGCTACACCTTC	CASSEGFPGQDGYGYTF
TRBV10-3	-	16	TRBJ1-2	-	TGTGCCATGAGAGGAGATCCGCCGACAGGTCTTTATGGCTACACCTTC	CAMRGDPPTGLYGYTF
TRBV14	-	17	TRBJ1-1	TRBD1	TGTGCCAGCAGCCAAGATTTCGGCAGGGGGATGAACACTGAAGCTTTCTTT	CASSQDFGRGMNTEAFF
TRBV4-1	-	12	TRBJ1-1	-	TGCGCCAGCAGCCAAGAATCCACTGAAGCTTTCTTT	CASSQESTEAFF
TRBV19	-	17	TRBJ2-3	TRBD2	TGTGCCAGTAGTGCCAGACTAGCGGGGGGGCCGGCAGATACGCAGTATTTT	CASSARLAGGPADTQYF
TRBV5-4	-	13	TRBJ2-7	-	TGTGCCAGCAGCAATACAACGTCGTACGAGCAGTACTTC	CASSNTTSYEQYF
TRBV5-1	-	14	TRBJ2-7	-	TGCGCCAGCAGCTTGGTGGGCAGCTCCTACGAGCAGTACTTC	CASSLVGSSYEQYF
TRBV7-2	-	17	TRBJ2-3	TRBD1	TGTGCCAGCAGCCTCATTCCAGGGGGCGCTGGCACAGATACGCAGTATTTT	CASSLIPGGAGTDTQYF
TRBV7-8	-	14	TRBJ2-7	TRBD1	TGTGCCAGCAGCTTACAGGGGGCTGCCTACGAGCAGTACTTC	CASSLQGAAYEQYF
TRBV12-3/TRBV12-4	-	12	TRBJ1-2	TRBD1	TGTGCCAGCAGTTCCTCCTGGACAGGGCTCACCTTC	CASSSSWTGLTF
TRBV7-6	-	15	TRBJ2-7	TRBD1	TGTGCCAGCAGCCCGGGGACAGGGGGCTTCTACGAGCAGTACTTC	CASSPGTGGFYEQYF
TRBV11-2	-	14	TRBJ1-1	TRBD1	TGTGCCAGCAGCCCCCCCACAGGGGCGGTTGAAGCTTTCTTT	CASSPPTGAVEAFF
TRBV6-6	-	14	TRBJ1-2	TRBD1	TGTGCCAGCAGCCGGGACAGGGCCAACTATGGCTACACCTTC	CASSRDRANYGYTF
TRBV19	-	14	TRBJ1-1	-	TGTGCCAGTAGTATCCGGGGGGTTCACACTGAAGCTTTCTTT	CASSIRGVHTEAFF
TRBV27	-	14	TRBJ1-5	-	TGTGCCAGCAGTCCCCGGTTAGGCAATCAGCCCCAGCATTTT	CASSPRLGNQPQHF
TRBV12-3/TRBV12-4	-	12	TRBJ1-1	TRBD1	TGTGCCAGCAGCCTAACAGGGGCTGAAGCTTTCTTT	CASSLTGAEAFF
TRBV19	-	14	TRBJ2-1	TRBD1	TGTGCCAGTAGTCTATGGGACAGGGACAATGAGCAGTTCTTC	CASSLWDRDNEQFF
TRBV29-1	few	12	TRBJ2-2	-	TGCAGCGCGACAGACCCCACCGGGGAGCTGTTTTTT	CSATDPTGELFF
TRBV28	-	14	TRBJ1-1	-	TGTGCCAGCCGGGTGGGGGCTCCTAACACTGAAGCTTTCTTT	CASRVGAPNTEAFF
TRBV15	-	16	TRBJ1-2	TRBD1	TGTGCCACCAGCAGGGGCCGACAGGGAGGGTTGGATGGCTACACCTTC	CATSRGRQGGLDGYTF
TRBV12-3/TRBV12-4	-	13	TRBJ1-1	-	TGTGCCAGCAGCTTCGACGGGAACACTGAAGCTTTCTTT	CASSFDGNTEAFF
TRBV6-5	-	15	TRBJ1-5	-	TGTGCCAGCAGACACACCCGGGGGAGCAATCAGCCCCAGCATTTT	CASRHTRGSNQPQHF
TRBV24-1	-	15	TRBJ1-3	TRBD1	TGTGCCACCAGTGACCCTACAGGGGATGGAAACACCATATATTTT	CATSDPTGDGNTIYF
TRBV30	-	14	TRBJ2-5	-	TGTGCCTGGATGGGGTACCCTGGGCAAGAGACCCAGTACTTC	CAWMGYPGQETQYF
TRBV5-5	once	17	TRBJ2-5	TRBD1	TGTGCCAGCAGCAACCACCCTCCCGGGACAGGGGAAGAGACCCAGTACTTC	CASSNHPPGTGEETQYF
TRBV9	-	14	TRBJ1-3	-	TGTGCCAGCAGCGTAGCGCCGGCGGGAAACACCATATATTTT	CASSVAPAGNTIYF
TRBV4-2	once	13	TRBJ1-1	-	TGTGCCAGTAGTTACTCATCCCCAACTGAAGCTTTCTTT	CASSYSSPTEAFF
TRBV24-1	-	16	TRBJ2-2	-	TGTGCCACCAGTGATTTCAAGGGAGGGAACACCGGGGAGCTGTTTTTT	CATSDFKGGNTGELFF
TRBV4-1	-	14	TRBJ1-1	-	TGCGCCAGCAGCCAACAGGACCTGAACACTGAAGCTTTCTTT	CASSQQDLNTEAFF
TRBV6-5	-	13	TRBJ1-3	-	TGTGCCAGGAAAACAGGCCCTGGAAACACCATATATTTT	CARKTGPGNTIYF
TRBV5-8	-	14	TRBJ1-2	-	TGTGCCAGCAGCTTGGAGCCAGGGGAGTATGGCTACACCTTC	CASSLEPGEYGYTF
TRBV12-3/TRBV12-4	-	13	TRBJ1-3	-	TGTGCCAGCAGTACCGAATTGGGGGGCCGAGTCGGATTC	CASSTELGGRVGF
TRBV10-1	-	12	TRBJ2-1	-	TGCGCCAGCAGTGAGGGGAAGAATGAGCAGTTCTTC	CASSEGKNEQFF
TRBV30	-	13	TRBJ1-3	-	TGTGCCTGGAATCAAGGCGCTGGAAACACCATATATTTT	CAWNQGAGNTIYF
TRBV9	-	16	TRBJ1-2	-	TGTGCCAGCAGCCCCGGAGGGGGAGACGGCGCCTATGGCTACACCTTC	CASSPGGGDGAYGYTF